Here is one T cell receptor beta chain with its context. The sample is drawn from a study of blood T cell repertoires in COVID-19. About the research overall: From T cells, B-cell-depleted T cells, or PBMCs came the material, which was cDNA or gDNA.

The germline CDR1 and CDR2 sequences are SGDLS and YYNGEE. V was shortened by 4 bases and J by 3 bases, with 11 bases between the two germline ends. The CDR3 has 13 amino acids. Repertoires were generated with immunoSEQ multiplex PCR, while TCRdb's copy carries only in-frame clones and drops some. This table has 100,000 or so clones, 85% appearing once. The rearrangement joins TRBV9 to TRBJ2-7; D may be TRBD1 (6 bases). The sample taken for sequencing was peripheral blood. The clonotype originates from a man aged 50 or older with acute or convalescent COVID-19. Here the CDR3 reads CASSSNRDYEQYF. CDR3 nucleotide sequence: TGTGCCAGCAGCTCGAACAGGGACTACGAGCAGTACTTC.